The table lists the clone carrying this T cell receptor (beta chain) with a count of one. The data derive from a study of blood T cell repertoires in COVID-19. Study-level background: Acute and convalescent COVID-19 samples came from the United States, Italy and Spain.

The age range of participants was 18 to 89 years, with residence in roughly 25 US areas. Participants had their cohort set by participant-reported clinical history. Recovery meant two consecutive negative NP/OP PCR tests, professional clearance, or resolved symptoms. Data came from immunoSEQ multiplex PCR; TCRdb stores just in-frame clones and leaves some out. Among hundreds of thousands of clones listed, around 87% were seen once. Sequenced: PBMCs or T cells enriched from blood (not recorded which). The sequence derives from a woman between 45 and 65 years old who had recovered from COVID-19.

The CDR3: CASTLGQSYNSPLHF. As DNA, the CDR3 is TGTGCCAGCACCCTCGGACAGTCCTATAATTCACCCCTCCACTTT. The chain is built from TRBV28 and TRBJ1-6; D might be TRBD1 (6 bases). The CDR3 runs to 15 residues. Between the trimmed V and J ends, which lost 7 bases and 1 base, there was a span of 11 bases. CDR1 is MDHEN and CDR2 is SYDVKM in the germline V gene.